A single sample gave rise to the 28 T cell receptor beta chains below, sequenced in a study of PD-1 blockade in classical Hodgkin lymphoma. TCRdb's copy holds only in-frame clones and misses some; the assay was immunoSEQ multiplex PCR. The data hold approximately 70,000 clones, with under 95% observed a single time. Autologous stem cell transplantation was followed by relapse in every patient, and brentuximab vedotin exposure varied. The starting material was peripheral blood mononuclear cells (PBMCs), obtained at baseline. These receptors originate from a human donor with classical Hodgkin lymphoma.

The V call is TRBV11-2, the J call TRBJ2-7; no firm D call. Trimming left V 0 bases short and J 7 bases short, with 19 bases between. The CDR3 length is 16 residues. CDR1 and CDR2 from the germline V gene are SGHAT and FQNNGV. DNA for the CDR3: TGTGCCAGCAGCTTAGATTTGGGTGGATCTACGATTGAGCAGTACTTC. Translating gives CASSLDLGGSTIEQYF.

The chain carries TRBV7-2 and TRBJ2-1; no clear D gene. This CDR3 has 13 residues. Germline V gene data show CDR1 as SGHTA and CDR2 as FQGNSA. The ends were cut back, 1 base at V and 7 bases at J, with 8 bases in the middle. For the CDR3, the DNA is TGTGCCAGCAGCTTAGTCGGTGGGAATGAGCAGTTCTTC. Its translation is CASSLVGGNEQFF.

The chain carries TRBV10-3 and TRBJ2-3; 7 nucleotides line up with TRBD2. V dropped 2 bases and J dropped 0; count of bases not matched to a gene: 2. The CDR3 sequence is 15 residues long. The germline V gene encodes CDR1 ENHRY and CDR2 SYGVKD. CDR3 region: CAISEGTTSTDTQYF. Here the CDR3 DNA reads TGTGCCATCAGTGAGGGGACTACTAGCACAGATACGCAGTATTTT.

The J gene is TRBJ2-7, the V gene TRBV27; D gene ambiguous. The ends were cut back, 5 bases at V and 3 bases at J, with 17 bases in the middle. The CDR3 is made up of 15 amino acids. In germline, CDR1 is MNHEY, CDR2 SMNVEV (reference sequence). In DNA, the CDR3 is TGTGCCAGCAGTCCCCCCGGAAGACCCCTCTACGAGCAGTACTTC. Translating it yields CASSPPGRPLYEQYF.

The rearrangement uses TRBV19 and TRBJ1-1; no clear D. Trimming took 1 base from V and 2 from J, leaving 5 bases between them. Germline values: CDR1 LNHDA, CDR2 SQIVND (reference sequence). This CDR3 has 13 amino acids. The CDR3 bases are TGTGCCAGTAGTATAGGGACCAACACTGAAGCTTTCTTT. This codes for CASSIGTNTEAFF.

The chain combines TRBV28 with TRBJ1-5; possible D gene TRBD1, 5 bases. The V gene lost 6 bases and the J gene lost 1 base, with 16 bases spanning the gap. In germline, CDR1 is MDHEN, CDR2 SYDVKM. The CDR3 is 16 residues long. The CDR3 coding sequence is TGTGCCAGCAGCAGGTCGGGGGGGAAAAGCAATCAGCCCCAGCATTTT. It encodes CASSRSGGKSNQPQHF.

The rearrangement uses TRBV27 and TRBJ2-3, with D hard to call. This CDR3 is built from 16 residues. The V gene lost 0 bases and the J gene lost 0 bases, with 10 bases spanning the gap. CDR1 is MNHEY, CDR2 SMNVEV, per germline (reference sequence). The CDR3: CASSLSPLGSTDTQYF. CDR3 DNA: TGTGCCAGCAGTTTATCGCCTTTGGGGAGCACAGATACGCAGTATTTT.

The chain has TRBV19 and TRBJ2-1; 8 nucleotides agree with TRBD2. The V gene's germline CDR1 is LNHDA and CDR2 SQIVND (reference sequence). The CDR3 length is 16 residues. Trimming cost V 6 bases and J 0 bases; bases outside gene matches: 7. CDR3 protein: CASSLAGGSSYNEQFF. For the CDR3, the DNA is TGTGCCAGTAGCCTAGCGGGCGGGAGCTCCTACAATGAGCAGTTCTTC.

V and J are TRBV18 and TRBJ2-7; D unresolved. This CDR3 comprises 11 residues. V lost 3 bases and J 4 bases, leaving 4 bases between the germline ends. Germline lookup yields CDR1 KGHSH and CDR2 LQKENI. The CDR3 DNA follows: TGTGCCAGCTCACCGGGATACGAGCAGTACTTC. It codes for CASSPGYEQYF.

This chain connects TRBV4-2 to TRBJ2-7; 11 bases are shared with TRBD1. The CDR3 extends over 15 amino acids. Germline loops: CDR1 LGHNA, CDR2 YNFKEQ. Germline trimming cut 0 bases from V and 7 bases from J; bases unmatched to any gene: 5. Here the CDR3 reads CASSQDQGTGGEQYF. DNA for the CDR3: TGTGCCAGCAGCCAAGATCAGGGGACAGGGGGTGAGCAGTACTTC.

This chain links TRBV19 with TRBJ2-3; the D gene is possibly TRBD1 (6 bases). The germline V and J ends were trimmed by 6 bases and 2 bases, with 15 bases remaining between them. The germline gives CDR1 LNHDA, CDR2 SQIVND (reference sequence). There are 15 residues in the CDR3. As DNA, the CDR3 is TGTGCCAGTAGCGAAACAGGGATTAACACAGATACGCAGTATTTT. This encodes CASSETGINTDTQYF.

This rearrangement joins TRBV18 to TRBJ1-1; weak D call: TRBD1 (5 bases). Trimming removed 3 bases at V and 2 bases at J, with 16 bases between. Germline V lookup: CDR1 KGHSH, CDR2 LQKENI. This CDR3 region has 16 residues. The CDR3 bases are TGTGCCAGCTCACCCGGACACGGAGGTGGAAACACTGAAGCTTTCTTT. Encoded protein: CASSPGHGGGNTEAFF.

This sequence joins TRBV5-6 and TRBJ2-7, with D possibly matching TRBD1 (6 bases). V was trimmed by 4 bases and J by 2 bases, leaving 13 bases between them. The CDR3 has 14 residues. In germline, CDR1 is SGHDT, CDR2 YYEEEE. The CDR3 sequence: CASSVTQGAYEQYF. The CDR3 DNA reads TGTGCCAGCAGCGTCACACAGGGCGCCTACGAGCAGTACTTC.

This chain uses TRBV14 with TRBJ2-7, with TRBD1 matching over 9 bases. Germline V gene sequence: CDR1 SGHDN, CDR2 FVKESK. The V segment lost 2 bases and the J segment 4 bases; nucleotides outside the gene matches: 12. The CDR3 loop spans 17 amino acids. The CDR3 DNA is TGTGCCAGCAGCCAACCGTTTTCCCGACAGGGGGAGTACGAGCAGTACTTC. This translates into CASSQPFSRQGEYEQYF. Combining the CDR3 with reference TRBV14 and TRBJ2-7 gives the whole variable domain EAGVTQFPSHSVIEKGQTVTLRCDPISGHDNLYWYRRVMGKEIKFLLHFVKESKQDESGMPNNRFLAERTGGTYSTLKVQPAELEDSGVYFCASSQPFSRQGEYEQYFGPGTRLTVT.

CDR3 nucleotides: TGTGCCAGCAGTTACCTGGACAGGGTTGCTTTCTTT. This gives the protein CASSYLDRVAFF. The rearrangement links TRBV6-6 to TRBJ1-1; 8 bases map to TRBD1. J lost 11 bases, V lost 2 bases, and 4 bases had no gene match. CDR3 size: 12 residues. In germline, CDR1 is MNHNY, CDR2 SVGAGI (reference sequence).

The gene calls are TRBV27 and TRBJ2-7; weak D call: TRBD2 (5 bases). Germline V lookup: CDR1 MNHEY, CDR2 SMNVEV (reference sequence). The CDR3 is 17 amino acids. V was shortened by 5 bases and J by 0 bases, with 20 bases between the two germline ends. CDR3 in amino acids: CASSTLLAGKISYEQYF. CDR3 nucleotide sequence: TGTGCCAGCAGTACTCTCCTGGCGGGTAAAATCTCCTACGAGCAGTACTTC.

The genes are TRBV5-4 and TRBJ2-5, with 8 positions matching TRBD1. Per germline, CDR1 SGHNT and CDR2 YYREEE (reference sequence). The ends lost 0 bases at V and 4 bases at J; junction bases unmatched: 8. This CDR3 comprises 16 residues. The CDR3, as DNA: TGTGCCAGCAGCTTGGCCGTGGACAGGGTAACAGAGACCCAGTACTTC. As protein: CASSLAVDRVTETQYF.

V is TRBV29-1 and J is TRBJ2-7, with 9 positions matching TRBD2. CDR3 length: 13 residues. J lost 3 bases, V lost 5 bases, and 5 bases had no gene match. Germline CDR1 is SQVTM and CDR2 is ANQGSEA. CDR3 nucleotide sequence: TGCAGCGTTTCCGGGACTAGCTACTACGAGCAGTACTTC. It encodes CSVSGTSYYEQYF.

This clone was seen just once. This sequence joins TRBV6-5 and TRBJ2-7; possibly TRBD1 for D (5 bases). This CDR3 has 15 amino acids. V lost 5 bases and J lost 2, with 16 bases in between. Per the germline V gene, CDR1 is MNHEY and CDR2 is SVGAGI. CDR3 sequence (DNA): TGTGCCAGCAGTCTTTCGACTGGGGCAACCTACGAGCAGTACTTC. Translated: CASSLSTGATYEQYF.

The V and J genes are TRBV5-1 and TRBJ2-7, with a possible D match to TRBD1 (6 bases). Between the trimmed V and J ends, which lost 2 bases and 4 bases, there was a span of 7 bases. This CDR3 is 12 amino acids long. Germline V lookup: CDR1 SGHRS, CDR2 YFSETQ. CDR3 DNA: TGCGCCAGCAGCTTCAGGGGTTACGAGCAGTACTTC. This gives the protein CASSFRGYEQYF.

V usage is TRBV10-1 and J usage is TRBJ2-1; D is possibly TRBD2 (6 bases). CDR1 WNHNN and CDR2 SYGVQD come from the germline V gene (reference sequence). V dropped 3 bases and J dropped 9 bases, with 15 bases sitting between them. The CDR3 is 14 residues long. CDR3 bases: TGCGCCAGCAGTGATTGTCTAGCGCTCGGTGAGCAGTTCTTC. Translation gives CASSDCLALGEQFF.

This clone showed up just once. The rearrangement links TRBV6-1 to TRBJ2-7; 7 bases agree with TRBD1. Germline assignment: CDR1 MNHNS and CDR2 SASEGT. V dropped 8 bases and J dropped 4; count of bases not matched to a gene: 5. The CDR3 spans 12 residues. CDR3 coding DNA: TGTGCCAGCGGGGACAGCCTATACGAGCAGTACTTC. It codes for CASGDSLYEQYF.

Worth noting for this clone: Other DNA sequences of this sample code for an identical CDR3. V is TRBV19 and J is TRBJ1-5; D gene unclear. Germline V gene lookup returns CDR1 LNHDA and CDR2 SQIVND (reference sequence). V lost 6 bases and J lost 7, with 10 bases in between. This CDR3 is built from 12 residues. The CDR3 sequence: CASRGSNQPQHF. CDR3 sequence (DNA): TGTGCCAGTAGAGGGTCCAACCAGCCCCAGCATTTT.

The rearrangement uses TRBV27 and TRBJ2-7; D might be TRBD1 (6 bases). Deletions cut 5 bases from V and 4 bases from J, with 18 bases between. This CDR3 comprises 15 residues. Germline lookup yields CDR1 MNHEY and CDR2 SMNVEV (reference sequence). CDR3 sequence: CASSPFPGHPYEQYF. The CDR3, as DNA: TGTGCCAGCAGTCCATTCCCGGGACACCCTTACGAGCAGTACTTC.

This clone was found a few times. J is TRBJ2-2 and V is TRBV12-5; D unclear. CDR1 and CDR2 from the germline V gene are LGHNT and FRNRAP. The CDR3 extends over 13 amino acids. The V end lost 5 bases, the J end lost 3 bases, and 7 bases lay between the germline ends. CDR3 region: CASGISHTGELFF. CDR3 DNA sequence: TGTGCTAGTGGTATCTCCCACACCGGGGAGCTGTTTTTT. The variable domain in full, with the rest retrieved from reference TRBV12-5 and TRBJ2-2, is DARVTQTPRHKVTEMGQEVTMRCQPILGHNTVFWYRQTMMQGLELLAYFRNRAPLDDSGMPKDRFSAEMPDATLATLKIQPSEPRDSAVYFCASGISHTGELFFGEGSRLTVL.

The chain employs TRBV21-1 and TRBJ2-4; the table assigns TRBD1, which was not confirmed against the DNA. TRBV21-1 is listed as a pseudogene. This CDR3 is 15 amino acids long. The CDR3 DNA follows: TGTGCCAGCTTACACAGGGTGGGGGCCAAAAACATTCAGTACTTC. Its protein is CASLHRVGAKNIQYF.

The rearrangement links TRBV9 to TRBJ2-7; a possible D gene is TRBD2 (5 bases). Deletions cut 0 bases from V and 5 bases from J, with 12 bases between. The CDR3 totals 14 residues. Germline V gene sequence: CDR1 SGDLS, CDR2 YYNGEE. In DNA form, the CDR3 reads TGTGCCAGCAGCGTAGGGTACGGGATCAACGAGCAGTACTTC. It yields the protein CASSVGYGINEQYF.

The chain combines TRBV7-6 with TRBJ2-3; the D gene could be TRBD1 or TRBD2 (5 bases each). Trimming removed 0 bases from V and 3 bases from J, with 16 bases in between. This CDR3 spans 17 amino acids. CDR1 and CDR2 from the germline V gene are SGHVS and FNYEAQ. The CDR3 region is CASSLALGWDHTDTQYF. The DNA of the CDR3 is TGTGCCAGCAGCTTAGCGCTGGGTTGGGACCATACAGATACGCAGTATTTT.